This TCR beta chain originates from a study of control samples from healthy donors and cancer patients. The repertoire was sequenced with immunoSEQ multiplex PCR; TCRdb's copy has only in-frame clones and lacks some. The repertoire holds 20,000 to 25,000 clones, with around four fifths as singletons. CDR1 is MNHEY, CDR2 SVGAGI, per germline. The CDR3 is 15 amino acids. V lost 1 base to trimming and J lost 1 base, with 10 bases between them. This chain connects TRBV6-5 to TRBJ1-2; unclear D gene. This TCR was recovered from a man aged 55 to 70 with colorectal cancer. Sequencing was performed on PBMCs. CDR3 residues: CASSYLAGYNYGYTF. The CDR3 DNA reads as TGTGCCAGCAGTTACTTAGCAGGTTATAACTATGGCTACACCTTC.